Following are 10 T cell receptor beta chains from one sample sequenced in a study of early stage breast cancer tumors (dated by TCRdb to 2016 to 2017). Library prep was done by the immunoSEQ multiplex PCR assay. The immuneACCESS repertoire file appears here via TCRdb, limited to in-frame rearrangements. These files lack a portion of the clones; in checked studies, under half of the deficit traces to unresolved V genes, and the cause of the others is not known. The sample table contains roughly 13,000 clones; only one count was recorded for around three quarters of them. The ten largest clones represent approximately 7.6% of the sample. The sample was normal breast tissue next to the tumor. The receptors derive from a person in their fifties with breast cancer.

J is TRBJ1-5 and V is TRBV28; TRBD1 is a possible D gene (5 bases). The V gene's germline CDR1 is MDHEN and CDR2 SYDVKM. V lost 3 bases and J lost 2, with 14 bases in between. This CDR3 region has 16 residues. This chain's CDR3 is CASSLRGGRGNQPQHF. CDR3 sequence (DNA): TGTGCCAGCAGTTTGCGGGGGGGAAGGGGCAATCAGCCCCAGCATTTT. The full variable domain, rest sourced from reference TRBV28 and TRBJ1-5, is DVKVTQSSRYLVKRTGEKVFLECVQDMDHENMFWYRQDPGLGLRLIYFSYDVKMKEKGDIPEGYSVSREKKERFSLILESASTNQTSMYLCASSLRGGRGNQPQHFGDGTRLSIL.

The chain joins TRBV4-3 to TRBJ2-5, with 10 bases identical to TRBD2. This CDR3 is 13 amino acids long. V lost 4 bases, J lost 5 bases, and 1 base stayed unmatched. Germline-derived CDR1 and CDR2 are LGHNA and YSLEER. Here the CDR3 DNA reads TGCGCCAGCAGCCCACTAGCGGGGGAGACCCAGTACTTC. Translating it yields CASSPLAGETQYF.

The rearrangement uses TRBV18 and TRBJ1-5; TRBD1 matches at 10 bases. The germline V gene has CDR1 KGHSH and CDR2 LQKENI. This CDR3 comprises 17 residues. The V and J ends lost 5 bases and 3 bases, in that order; junction bases with no gene match: 10. CDR3 in amino acids: CASSARQGATVNQPQHF. CDR3 sequence (DNA): TGTGCCAGCTCAGCCAGACAGGGGGCGACCGTCAATCAGCCCCAGCATTTT.

This clone was seen just once. The rearrangement joins TRBV13 to TRBJ2-5, with TRBD2 identical over 13 bases. CDR1 is PRHDT, CDR2 FYEKMQ, per germline (reference sequence). CDR3 length: 16 residues. The V and J ends lost 5 bases and 6 bases, in that order; junction bases with no gene match: 9. CDR3 sequence (DNA): TGTGCCAGCAGCACCCGGACTAGCGGGAGTGTAAAGACCCAGTACTTC. Encoded protein: CASSTRTSGSVKTQYF.

The chain is built from TRBV11-3 and TRBJ2-3; D remains unclear. Germline lookup yields CDR1 SGHNT and CDR2 YENEEA. V gave up 5 bases and J gave up 0 bases, with 15 bases separating them. The CDR3 spans 16 residues. The CDR3 is CASSPSPPGSTDTQYF. The DNA for the CDR3 is TGTGCCAGCAGCCCTTCTCCCCCGGGTAGCACAGATACGCAGTATTTT.

V and J are TRBV10-3 and TRBJ2-1, with 8 bases aligning to TRBD2. Trimming removed 10 bases from V and 6 bases from J; junction bases left unmatched: 11. Per the germline V gene, CDR1 is ENHRY and CDR2 is SYGVKD. This CDR3 spans 14 amino acids. The CDR3: CATTTGGPFNEQFF. The CDR3, as DNA: TGTGCCACGACTACGGGGGGGCCTTTCAATGAGCAGTTCTTC.

J is TRBJ2-2 and V is TRBV27; 7 bases line up with TRBD2. The CDR3 totals 15 residues. Trimming took 6 bases from V and 6 from J; bases not matched to a gene: 10. Germline CDR1 reads MNHEY; CDR2 reads SMNVEV (reference sequence). CDR3 DNA: TGTGCCAGCAGCCCCTCGGGACTATTTCCCGGGGAGCTGTTTTTT. This translates into CASSPSGLFPGELFF.

This clone was recorded a few times. The chain has TRBV4-3 and TRBJ1-6, with TRBD1 as a possible D gene (5 bases). The CDR3 totals 14 residues. The V gene lost 5 bases and the J gene lost 7 bases, with 12 bases spanning the gap. In germline, CDR1 is LGHNA, CDR2 YSLEER. CDR3 residues: CASSKTAFNSPLHF. CDR3 sequence (DNA): TGCGCCAGCAGCAAGACAGCGTTCAATTCACCCCTCCACTTT.

This CDR3 is CASSQQWGGQETQYF. Written as DNA, the CDR3 is TGTGCCAGCAGCCAGCAATGGGGGGGCCAAGAGACCCAGTACTTC. The V and J genes are TRBV27 and TRBJ2-5; 7 positions match TRBD2. Trimming at V came to 6 bases and at J to 1 base, leaving 8 bases not matched to a gene. This CDR3 is 15 amino acids long. Germline CDR1 and CDR2: MNHEY and SMNVEV (reference sequence).

The chain combines TRBV7-9 with TRBJ2-1, with a possible D match to TRBD2 (6 bases). The CDR3 extends over 15 amino acids. Germline lookup yields CDR1 SEHNR and CDR2 FQNEAQ (reference sequence). The V and J ends lost 5 bases and 7 bases respectively, with 18 bases between them. The CDR3 reads CASSKTSQGINEQFF. CDR3 nucleotide sequence: TGTGCCAGCAGCAAGACTAGTCAAGGCATTAATGAGCAGTTCTTC. Using reference TRBV7-9 and TRBJ2-1 for the parts outside the CDR3, the full variable domain is DTGVSQNPRHKITKRGQNVTFRCDPISEHNRLYWYRQTLGQGPEFLTYFQNEAQLEKSRLLSDRFSAERPKGSFSTLEIQRTEQGDSAMYLCASSKTSQGINEQFFGPGTRLTVL.